These 20 T cell receptor beta chains share one sample of origin, sequenced in a study of blood T cell repertoires in COVID-19. Method: immunoSEQ multiplex PCR; TCRdb's copy keeps in-frame clones and lacks some. The sample consists of about 200,000 clones, around 85% of them appearing once. Sequenced input: PBMCs or T cells enriched from blood (not recorded which). All receptors come from a man in his forties or fifties who had recovered from COVID-19.

This clone came up once. The chain combines TRBV5-5 with TRBJ1-2; D is perhaps TRBD1 (6 bases). V was cut by 1 base and J by 5 bases, with 15 bases left in between. The germline V gene has CDR1 SGHKS and CDR2 YYEKEE (reference sequence). This CDR3 comprises 15 residues. CDR3 DNA: TGTGCCAGCAGCTTGACCGGGACACCTACTTATGGCTACACCTTC. Translated: CASSLTGTPTYGYTF.

The rearrangement uses TRBV6-8 and TRBJ2-7; 7 bases match TRBD2. Germline V gene sequence: CDR1 MNHGY, CDR2 SAAAGT. Germline trimming cut 5 bases from V and 9 bases from J; bases unmatched to any gene: 13. This CDR3 comprises 14 residues. CDR3 amino acids: CASSRLASDHRQYF. The CDR3 DNA follows: TGTGCCAGCAGTCGACTAGCTTCGGATCATAGGCAGTACTTC.

V gene TRBV19 combines with J gene TRBJ1-2; no definite D call. Germline CDR1 and CDR2: LNHDA and SQIVND (reference sequence). The CDR3 has 14 residues. Trimming took 4 bases from V and 5 from J, leaving 14 bases between them. CDR3 sequence: CASSKRGLSYGYTF. The CDR3, as DNA: TGTGCCAGTAGTAAACGGGGTTTATCTTATGGCTACACCTTC.

This chain connects TRBV13 to TRBJ2-1; 12 nucleotides agree with TRBD2. Trimming at V came to 4 bases and at J to 4 bases, leaving 5 bases not matched to a gene. This CDR3 has 16 residues. CDR1 and CDR2 (germline): PRHDT, FYEKMQ (reference sequence). Written as DNA, the CDR3 is TGTGCCAGCAGCTCCCTAGCGGGAGGGGGGTACAATGAGCAGTTCTTC. The encoded protein is CASSSLAGGGYNEQFF. Complete variable domain (other parts from reference TRBV13 and TRBJ2-1): AAGVIQSPRHLIKEKRETATLKCYPIPRHDTVYWYQQGPGQDPQFLISFYEKMQSDKGSIPDRFSAQQFSDYHSELNMSSLELGDSALYFCASSSLAGGGYNEQFFGPGTRLTVL.

This clone has just one count. V is TRBV15 and J is TRBJ2-3, with TRBD2 as a possible D gene (6 bases). In germline, CDR1 is LNHNV, CDR2 YYDKDF (reference sequence). This CDR3 comprises 16 residues. V shed 3 bases and J shed 0 bases, with 13 bases lying between them. The CDR3 loop reads CATSRGGRTSTDTQYF. The DNA of the CDR3 is TGTGCCACCAGCAGGGGAGGACGGACTAGCACAGATACGCAGTATTTT.

The chain joins TRBV14 to TRBJ1-1; D gene unclear. Germline V CDR1 and CDR2: SGHDN, FVKESK. This CDR3 is built from 16 residues. Deletions cut 1 base from V and 5 bases from J, with 17 bases between. The DNA of the CDR3 is TGTGCCAGCAGCCAAGTTATCGGAGGTGAGGGTACTGAAGCTTTCTTT. Its translation is CASSQVIGGEGTEAFF.

The chain joins TRBV28 to TRBJ1-3; D remains ambiguous. CDR3 length: 14 amino acids. The germline gives CDR1 MDHEN, CDR2 SYDVKM. The V end was cut by 3 bases, the J end by 0 bases, with 6 bases between. The CDR3 DNA reads as TGTGCCAGCAGTTTCGGGAGCTCTGGAAACACCATATATTTT. The encoded protein is CASSFGSSGNTIYF.

The rearrangement links TRBV4-1 to TRBJ2-1, with D maybe TRBD1 (6 bases). There are 16 residues in the CDR3. Germline values: CDR1 MGHRA, CDR2 YSYEKL. V was clipped by 0 bases and J by 3 bases, with 12 bases between them. The CDR3 loop is CASSQDRTDNYNEQFF. The CDR3 nucleotides are TGCGCCAGCAGCCAAGATCGGACAGATAACTACAATGAGCAGTTCTTC.

This clone showed up just a few times. The chain joins TRBV6-4 to TRBJ2-1; D possibly corresponds to TRBD1 (6 bases). Germline-derived CDR1 and CDR2 are MRHNA and SNTAGT. The CDR3 covers 14 residues. V was clipped by 0 bases and J by 3 bases, with 6 bases between them. Here the CDR3 reads CASSDSQGYNEQFF. The CDR3, as DNA: TGTGCCAGCAGTGACTCACAGGGCTACAATGAGCAGTTCTTC.

The chain combines TRBV5-4 with TRBJ2-7, with 11 bases lining up with TRBD2. Germline V CDR1 and CDR2: SGHNT, YYREEE (reference sequence). The CDR3 totals 15 residues. Germline trimming cut 2 bases from V and 6 bases from J; bases unmatched to any gene: 7. CDR3 protein: CASSFTSGSFVEQYF. CDR3 DNA: TGTGCCAGCAGCTTCACTAGCGGGAGTTTTGTCGAGCAGTACTTC.

The chain joins TRBV19 to TRBJ2-4; 8 bases align to TRBD2. The junction had 21 bases not matched to a gene; V was cut back by 5 bases and J by 3 bases. This CDR3 spans 20 amino acids. Germline V CDR1 and CDR2: LNHDA, SQIVND (reference sequence). As DNA, the CDR3 is TGTGCCAGTAGTCCCTCCCAGGGAGCGGGAGAAATTCGCGTCAAAAACATTCAGTACTTC. This translates into CASSPSQGAGEIRVKNIQYF.

The chain carries TRBV27 and TRBJ1-2; D not certain. The CDR3 sequence is 13 residues long. Trimming removed 5 bases from V and 8 bases from J, with 15 bases in between. Per the germline V gene, CDR1 is MNHEY and CDR2 is SMNVEV (reference sequence). CDR3 sequence reads: CASSRSGGRGYTF. As DNA, the CDR3 is TGTGCCAGCAGTAGGTCCGGAGGAAGAGGCTACACCTTC.

The chain joins TRBV18 to TRBJ2-3, with a weak D call TRBD2 (6 bases). The CDR3 runs 16 residues. Germline V gives CDR1 KGHSH, CDR2 LQKENI. The V end lost 3 bases, the J end lost 0 bases, and 13 bases lay between the germline ends. The CDR3 protein is CASSPPTGTSTDTQYF. The CDR3 DNA sequence: TGTGCCAGCTCACCGCCGACGGGGACTAGCACAGATACGCAGTATTTT.

This chain links TRBV7-6 with TRBJ1-2, with 8 bases matching TRBD1. With 5 bases clipped from V and 6 bases from J, the junction kept 11 bases outside the gene matches. The CDR3 loop spans 15 amino acids. Germline V gene sequence: CDR1 SGHVS, CDR2 FNYEAQ. The CDR3 reads CASSPNRGLTDGYTF. CDR3 DNA: TGTGCCAGCAGCCCGAACAGGGGGTTGACGGATGGCTACACCTTC. The whole variable domain, remainder taken from reference TRBV7-6 and TRBJ1-2, is GAGVSQSPRYKVTKRGQDVALRCDPISGHVSLYWYRQALGQGPEFLTYFNYEAQQDKSGLPNDRFSAERPEGSISTLTIQRTEQRDSAMYRCASSPNRGLTDGYTFGSGTRLTVV.

The rearrangement uses TRBV2 and TRBJ1-1; 7 nucleotides match TRBD1. The V gene end was trimmed by 7 bases and the J gene end by 6 bases; junction bases not matched to a gene: 11. Germline CDR1 reads SNHLY; CDR2 reads FYNNEI. This CDR3 region has 14 residues. CDR3: CASKQGRSSAEAFF. Written as DNA, the CDR3 is TGTGCCAGCAAACAGGGGAGGTCGAGCGCTGAAGCTTTCTTT.

This chain joins TRBV5-1 and TRBJ2-7, with D possibly being TRBD1 (5 bases). With 3 bases removed from V and 0 bases from J, the gap between germline ends came to 7 bases. In germline, CDR1 is SGHRS, CDR2 YFSETQ. The CDR3 totals 13 residues. In DNA, the CDR3 is TGCGCCAGCAGCTCAGGGCGCTCCTACGAGCAGTACTTC. Translating gives CASSSGRSYEQYF.

V is TRBV5-4 and J is TRBJ2-2, with 11 nucleotides matching TRBD2. The germline gives CDR1 SGHNT, CDR2 YYREEE (reference sequence). The ends lost 4 bases at V and 7 bases at J; junction bases unmatched: 3. The CDR3 is 14 residues long. This CDR3 is CASSLGLADGELFF. For the CDR3, the DNA is TGTGCCAGCAGCCTGGGACTAGCGGACGGGGAGCTGTTTTTT. Looking up the rest from reference TRBV5-4 and TRBJ2-2 gives the full variable domain: ETGVTQSPTHLIKTRGQQVTLRCSSQSGHNTVSWYQQALGQGPQFIFQYYREEENGRGNFPPRFSGLQFPNYSSELNVNALELDDSALYLCASSLGLADGELFFGEGSRLTVL.

V and J are TRBV6-6 and TRBJ2-7; a weak D match, TRBD2 (5 bases). Germline V gives CDR1 MNHNY, CDR2 SVGAGI (reference sequence). V lost 6 bases, J lost 4 bases, and 19 bases lay in between. The CDR3 is 15 residues long. CDR3 sequence reads: CASRSLQTTKYEQYF. CDR3 DNA sequence: TGTGCCAGCAGATCTCTGCAGACTACAAAGTACGAGCAGTACTTC.

The V and J genes are TRBV6-5 and TRBJ1-2; maybe TRBD1 (5 bases). This CDR3 is 14 amino acids long. Germline V CDR1 and CDR2: MNHEY, SVGAGI. Trimming removed 2 bases at V and 8 bases at J, with 15 bases between. CDR3 coding DNA: TGTGCCAGCAGTTACGCCGGGGGGTTGTGGGGCTACACCTTC. This gives the protein CASSYAGGLWGYTF.

The chain links TRBV5-6 to TRBJ1-2; 7 bases are shared with TRBD1. The germline CDR1 and CDR2 sequences are SGHDT and YYEEEE. Losses at the gene ends were 4 bases for V and 2 bases for J; bases not matched to a gene: 5. The CDR3 has 14 residues. The CDR3 DNA follows: TGTGCCAGCAGCCGGGACAGAGAAAACTATGGCTACACCTTC. Translating gives CASSRDRENYGYTF. Variable domain in full (rest from reference TRBV5-6 and TRBJ1-2): DAGVTQSPTHLIKTRGQQVTLRCSPKSGHDTVSWYQQALGQGPQFIFQYYEEEERQRGNFPDRFSGHQFPNYSSELNVNALLLGDSALYLCASSRDRENYGYTFGSGTRLTVV.